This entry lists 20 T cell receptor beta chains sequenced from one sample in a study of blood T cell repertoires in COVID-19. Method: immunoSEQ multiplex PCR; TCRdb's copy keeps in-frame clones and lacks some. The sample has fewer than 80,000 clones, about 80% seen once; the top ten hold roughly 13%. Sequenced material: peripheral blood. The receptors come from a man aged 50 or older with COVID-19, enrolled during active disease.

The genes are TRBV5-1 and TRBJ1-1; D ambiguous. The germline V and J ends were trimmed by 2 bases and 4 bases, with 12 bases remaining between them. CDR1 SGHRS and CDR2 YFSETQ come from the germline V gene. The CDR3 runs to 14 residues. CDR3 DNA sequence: TGCGCCAGCAGCTTTAGAACCCGGGGCACTGAAGCTTTCTTT. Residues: CASSFRTRGTEAFF. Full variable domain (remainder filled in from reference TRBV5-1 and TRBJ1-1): KAGVTQTPRYLIKTRGQQVTLSCSPISGHRSVSWYQQTPGQGLQFLFEYFSETQRNKGNFPGRFSGRQFSNSRSEMNVSTLELGDSALYLCASSFRTRGTEAFFGQGTRLTVV.

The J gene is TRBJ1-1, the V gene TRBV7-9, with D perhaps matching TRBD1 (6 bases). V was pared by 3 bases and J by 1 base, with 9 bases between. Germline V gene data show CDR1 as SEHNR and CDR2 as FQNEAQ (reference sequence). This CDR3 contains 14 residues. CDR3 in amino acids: CASSFQTGNTEAFF. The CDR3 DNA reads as TGTGCCAGCAGCTTTCAGACAGGGAACACTGAAGCTTTCTTT.

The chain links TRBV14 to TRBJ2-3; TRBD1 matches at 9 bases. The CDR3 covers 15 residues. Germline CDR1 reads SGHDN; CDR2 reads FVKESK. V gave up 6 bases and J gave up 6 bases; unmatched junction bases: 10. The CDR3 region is CASSRRTGEYDTQYF. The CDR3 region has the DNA TGTGCCAGCAGTAGAAGGACAGGGGAATATGATACGCAGTATTTT.

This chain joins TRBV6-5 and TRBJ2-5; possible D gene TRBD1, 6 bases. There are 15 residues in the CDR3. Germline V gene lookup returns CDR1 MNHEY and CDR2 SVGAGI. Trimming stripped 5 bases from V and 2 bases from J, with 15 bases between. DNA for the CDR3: TGTGCCAGCAGTCAGGGACACGCAACTCAAGAGACCCAGTACTTC. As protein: CASSQGHATQETQYF.

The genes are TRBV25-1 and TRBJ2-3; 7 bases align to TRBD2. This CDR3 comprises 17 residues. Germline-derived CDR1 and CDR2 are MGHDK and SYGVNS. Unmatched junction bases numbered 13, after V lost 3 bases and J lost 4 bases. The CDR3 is CASSDPQSGGVPDTQYF. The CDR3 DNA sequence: TGTGCCAGCAGTGACCCGCAATCTGGGGGGGTTCCAGATACGCAGTATTTT.

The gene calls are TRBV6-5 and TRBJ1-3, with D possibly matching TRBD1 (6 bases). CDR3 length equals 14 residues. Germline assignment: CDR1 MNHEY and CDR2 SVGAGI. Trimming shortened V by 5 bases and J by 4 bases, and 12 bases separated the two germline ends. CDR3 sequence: CASSPGTSGNTIYF. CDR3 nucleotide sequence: TGTGCCAGCAGTCCAGGGACATCCGGAAACACCATATATTTT.

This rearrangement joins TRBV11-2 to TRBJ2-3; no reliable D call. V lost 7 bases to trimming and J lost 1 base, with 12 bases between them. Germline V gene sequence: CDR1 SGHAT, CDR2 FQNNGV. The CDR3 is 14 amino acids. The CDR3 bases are TGTGCCAGCACCATTGACCAGGGCACAGATACGCAGTATTTT. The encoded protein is CASTIDQGTDTQYF.

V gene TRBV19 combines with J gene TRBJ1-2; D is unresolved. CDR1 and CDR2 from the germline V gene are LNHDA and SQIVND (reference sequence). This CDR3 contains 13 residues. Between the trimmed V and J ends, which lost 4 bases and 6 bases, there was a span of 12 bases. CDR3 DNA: TGTGCCAGTAGTAAGGACGGGAGGGATGGCTACACCTTC. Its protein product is CASSKDGRDGYTF.

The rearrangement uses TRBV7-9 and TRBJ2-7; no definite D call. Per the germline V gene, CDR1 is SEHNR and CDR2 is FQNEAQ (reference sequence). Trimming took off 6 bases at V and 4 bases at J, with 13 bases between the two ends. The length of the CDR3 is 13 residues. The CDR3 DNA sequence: TGTGCCAGCAGTCCTAGGTCCCTTTACGAGCAGTACTTC. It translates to CASSPRSLYEQYF.

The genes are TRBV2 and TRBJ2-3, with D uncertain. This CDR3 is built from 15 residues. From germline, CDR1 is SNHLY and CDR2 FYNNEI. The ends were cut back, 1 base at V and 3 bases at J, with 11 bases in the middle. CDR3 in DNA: TGTGCCAGCAGTGAAGGTCTTATGAGGACAGATACGCAGTATTTT. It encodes CASSEGLMRTDTQYF.

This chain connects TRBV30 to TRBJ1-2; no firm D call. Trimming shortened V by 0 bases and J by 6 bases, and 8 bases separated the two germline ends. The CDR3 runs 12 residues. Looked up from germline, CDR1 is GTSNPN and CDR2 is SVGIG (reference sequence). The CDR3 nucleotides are TGTGCCTGGAGTGTCACTGTGAATGGCTACACCTTC. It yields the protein CAWSVTVNGYTF.

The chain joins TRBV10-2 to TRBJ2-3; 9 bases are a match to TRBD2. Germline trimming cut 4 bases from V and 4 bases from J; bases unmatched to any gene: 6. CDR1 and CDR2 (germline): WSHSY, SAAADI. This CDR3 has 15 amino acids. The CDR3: CASSVSSGGADTQYF. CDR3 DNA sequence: TGCGCCAGCAGTGTTAGTAGCGGGGGCGCAGATACGCAGTATTTT.

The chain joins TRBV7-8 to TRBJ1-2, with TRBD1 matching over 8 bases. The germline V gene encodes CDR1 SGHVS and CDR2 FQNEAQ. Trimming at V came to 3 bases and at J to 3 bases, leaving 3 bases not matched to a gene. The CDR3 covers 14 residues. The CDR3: CASSLTGDDYGYTF. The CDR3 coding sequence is TGTGCCAGCAGCTTGACAGGGGACGACTATGGCTACACCTTC.

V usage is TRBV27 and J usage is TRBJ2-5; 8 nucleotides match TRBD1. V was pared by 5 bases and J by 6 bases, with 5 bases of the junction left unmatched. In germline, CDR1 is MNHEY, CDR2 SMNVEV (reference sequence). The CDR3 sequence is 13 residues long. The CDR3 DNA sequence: TGTGCCAGCAGTACAACAGGGGGTAAGACCCAGTACTTC. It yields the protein CASSTTGGKTQYF.

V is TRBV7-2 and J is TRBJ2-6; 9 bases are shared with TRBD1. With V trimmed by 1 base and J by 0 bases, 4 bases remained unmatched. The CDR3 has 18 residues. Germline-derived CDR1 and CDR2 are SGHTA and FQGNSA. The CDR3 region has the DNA TGTGCCAGCAGCTTAGTGACAGGGGGGTTCTCTGGGGCCAACGTCCTGACTTTC. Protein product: CASSLVTGGFSGANVLTF.

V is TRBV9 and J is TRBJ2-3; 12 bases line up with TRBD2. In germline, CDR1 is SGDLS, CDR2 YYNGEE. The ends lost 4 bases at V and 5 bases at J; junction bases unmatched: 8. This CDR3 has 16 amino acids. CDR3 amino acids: CASSLTSGGHGDTQYF. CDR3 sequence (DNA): TGTGCCAGCAGCTTAACTAGCGGGGGGCATGGAGATACGCAGTATTTT. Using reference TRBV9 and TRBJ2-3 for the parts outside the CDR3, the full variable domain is DSGVTQTPKHLITATGQRVTLRCSPRSGDLSVYWYQQSLDQGLQFLIQYYNGEERAKGNILERFSAQQFPDLHSELNLSSLELGDSALYFCASSLTSGGHGDTQYFGPGTRLTVL.

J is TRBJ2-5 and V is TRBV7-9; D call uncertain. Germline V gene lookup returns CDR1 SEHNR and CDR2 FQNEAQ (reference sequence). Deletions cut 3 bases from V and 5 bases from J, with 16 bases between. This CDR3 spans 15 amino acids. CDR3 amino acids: CASSFSPEPKETQYF. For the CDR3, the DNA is TGTGCCAGCAGCTTCTCACCGGAGCCGAAGGAGACCCAGTACTTC.

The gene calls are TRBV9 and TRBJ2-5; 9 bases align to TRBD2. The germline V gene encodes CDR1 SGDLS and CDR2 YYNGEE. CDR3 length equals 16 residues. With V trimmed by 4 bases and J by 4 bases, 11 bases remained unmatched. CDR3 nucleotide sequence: TGTGCCAGCAGCATGAGGTCCGGGACTAGCTCAGAGACCCAGTACTTC. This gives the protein CASSMRSGTSSETQYF.

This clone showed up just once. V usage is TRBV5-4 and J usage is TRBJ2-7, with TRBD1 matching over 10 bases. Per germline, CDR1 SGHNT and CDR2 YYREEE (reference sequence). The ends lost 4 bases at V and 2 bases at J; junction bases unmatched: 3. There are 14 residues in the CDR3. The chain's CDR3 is CASSPGTGAYEQYF. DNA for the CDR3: TGTGCCAGCAGCCCCGGGACAGGGGCCTACGAGCAGTACTTC.

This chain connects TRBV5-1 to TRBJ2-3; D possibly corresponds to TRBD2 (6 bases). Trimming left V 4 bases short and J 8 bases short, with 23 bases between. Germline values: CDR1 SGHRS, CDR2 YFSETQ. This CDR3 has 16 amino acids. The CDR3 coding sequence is TGCGCCAGCAGCACCCGGGACTGGGGAAGAAGAGGTACGCAGTATTTT. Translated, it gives CASSTRDWGRRGTQYF.